These 25 T cell receptor beta chains were all obtained from the same sample, sequenced in a study of identical twins. TCRdb independently ran MiXCR on the 5' RACE reads; one entry per CDR3 protein. In the table there are roughly 1,500,000 distinct CDR3 sequences, under 35% of which are singletons. Sequenced material: cord blood. Every receptor here comes from a newborn girl in good health.

To note about this clonotype: A much larger clone lies one base from this, so it may be a read error. This chain joins TRBV11-2 and TRBJ2-1; 7 bases map to TRBD1. Germline CDR1 reads SGHAT; CDR2 reads FQNNGV. The CDR3 is made up of 20 amino acids. V was clipped by 4 bases and J by 10 bases; unmatched bases: 28. This CDR3 reads CASSCIPRLCRDRVSYEQFF. DNA of the CDR3: TGTGCCAGCAGCTGTATACCTCGTCTTTGCCGCGACAGGGTCTCCTACGAGCAGTTCTTC. Full variable domain (remainder filled in from reference TRBV11-2 and TRBJ2-1): EAGVAQSPRYKIIEKRQSVAFWCNPISGHATLYWYQQILGQGPKLLIQFQNNGVVDDSQLPKDRFSAERLKGVDSTLKIQPAKLEDSAVYLCASSCIPRLCRDRVSYEQFFGPGTRLTVL.

The sample holds many counts of this clonotype. The CDR3 DNA follows: TGTGCCAGCAGTTTAGAACAGGGGGACGAGCAGTACTTC. It yields the protein CASSLEQGDEQYF. The genes are TRBV28 and TRBJ2-7; 8 bases fit TRBD1. The CDR3 sequence is 13 residues long. The germline gives CDR1 MDHEN, CDR2 SYDVKM. V shed 2 bases and J 5 bases; nucleotides not matched to a gene: 2.

This clonotype has a handful of counts. The rearrangement links TRBV27 to TRBJ2-7; either TRBD1 or TRBD2 may supply D (7 bases each). The germline CDR1 and CDR2 sequences are MNHEY and SMNVEV (reference sequence). This CDR3 is 14 amino acids long. V shed 4 bases and J shed 4 bases, with 14 bases lying between them. The CDR3 region has the DNA TGTGCCAGCAGTTCCCAGGGGGGGGTTTACGAGCAGTACTTC. Translation: CASSSQGGVYEQYF.

This clonotype was observed a handful of times. V is TRBV6-1 and J is TRBJ2-7; D remains ambiguous. V was pared by 3 bases and J by 6 bases, with 15 bases between. The CDR3 has 14 amino acids. Germline CDR1 reads MNHNS; CDR2 reads SASEGT. CDR3 region: CASSEIPLLGEQYF. In DNA form, the CDR3 reads TGTGCCAGCAGTGAGATCCCTCTCCTAGGCGAGCAGTACTTC.

This sequence joins TRBV7-6 and TRBJ2-1; a possible D gene is TRBD2 (7 bases). Between the trimmed V and J ends, which lost 0 bases and 0 bases, there was a span of 21 bases. Per germline, CDR1 SGHVS and CDR2 FNYEAQ. The CDR3 has 20 residues. CDR3 nucleotide sequence: TGTGCCAGCAGCTTAGCGCCATGGCTCCGAGGGGGGGCCTCCTACAATGAGCAGTTCTTC. Its translation: CASSLAPWLRGGASYNEQFF.

A word on this clonotype: Its ends do not fully match the called genes, so a read error is possible. Here the CDR3 DNA reads TGTGCCAGCAGTTTGGCGGGGAGGGCCAAAACCATTCAGTACTTC. Its translation is CASSLAGRAKTIQYF. The chain employs TRBV27 and TRBJ2-4, with 7 bases that match TRBD2. Germline V gives CDR1 MNHEY, CDR2 SMNVEV (reference sequence). This CDR3 contains 15 residues.

This rearrangement joins TRBV25-1 to TRBJ2-5; D assignment may be TRBD1 or TRBD2 (6 bases each). Trimming shortened V by 4 bases and J by 4 bases, and 13 bases separated the two germline ends. The CDR3 sequence is 14 residues long. Germline assignment: CDR1 MGHDK and CDR2 SYGVNS. The CDR3 sequence is CASSGSRGGETQYF. DNA of the CDR3: TGTGCCAGCAGTGGTAGCAGGGGAGGAGAGACCCAGTACTTC.

The table lists this clonotype with a few counts. This rearrangement joins TRBV5-1 to TRBJ2-5, with 7 nucleotides matching TRBD1. Germline CDR1 SGHRS, CDR2 YFSETQ. This CDR3 comprises 15 residues. With V trimmed by 5 bases and J by 0 bases, 7 bases remained unmatched. The CDR3 here is CASSLTGRYQETQYF. The CDR3 DNA is TGCGCCAGCAGTCTGACAGGGCGGTACCAAGAGACCCAGTACTTC.

The rearrangement links TRBV20-1 to TRBJ1-2, with D possibly being TRBD1 (5 bases). This CDR3 is built from 14 residues. CDR1 and CDR2 from the germline V gene are DFQATT and SNEGSKA (reference sequence). V was trimmed by 7 bases and J by 1 base, leaving 16 bases between them. The DNA of the CDR3 is TGCAGTGTGAAGGGGCCACAACTTAACTATGGCTACACCTTC. It codes for CSVKGPQLNYGYTF.

Worth noting for this clonotype: A read error may be the cause here, since a much bigger clone is one base away. The chain is built from TRBV20-1 and TRBJ2-7, with TRBD2 identical over 9 bases. Germline V gives CDR1 DFQATT, CDR2 SNEGSKA (reference sequence). The CDR3 extends over 15 amino acids. The CDR3, as DNA: TGCGGTGCTAGGGACAGACTAGCGGCCTCCTACGAGCAGTACTTC. Protein: CGARDRLAASYEQYF.

The chain is built from TRBV5-6 and TRBJ2-5, with 7 bases matching TRBD2. The CDR3 runs 17 residues. CDR1 is SGHDT and CDR2 is YYEEEE in the germline V gene. Trimming at V came to 0 bases and at J to 5 bases, leaving 13 bases not matched to a gene. The CDR3 is CASSLDPSGLTFETQYF. The CDR3 nucleotides read TGTGCCAGCAGCTTGGACCCTAGCGGACTCACGTTCGAGACCCAGTACTTC.

V is TRBV5-1 and J is TRBJ2-3; 15 nucleotides match TRBD2. V lost 4 bases and J lost 4; bases outside the gene matches: 10. The CDR3 contains 18 residues. From germline, CDR1 is SGHRS and CDR2 YFSETQ. The CDR3 protein is CASSLGLAGGPGADTQYF. The CDR3 DNA is TGCGCCAGCAGCCTAGGACTAGCGGGGGGGCCGGGAGCAGATACGCAGTATTTT.

Points on this clonotype: Just one base apart from a much larger clone, this may be a read error. The chain uses TRBV6-2 or TRBV6-3 and TRBJ2-3; 9 bases line up with TRBD1. Germline CDR1 and CDR2: MNHEY and SVGEGT. This CDR3 contains 14 residues. J was trimmed by 5 bases and V by 5 bases; bases with no gene match: 5. The CDR3 nucleotides are TGTGCCAGCAGTGTGGGACAGGGTATAGATACGCAGTATTTT. Translation: CASSVGQGIDTQYF.

The rearrangement links TRBV6-5 to TRBJ2-7; D unclear. V gave up 6 bases and J gave up 7 bases, with 19 bases separating them. The CDR3 loop spans 14 amino acids. Germline CDR1 is MNHEY and CDR2 is SVGAGI. The CDR3 DNA follows: TGTGCCAGCAGCCTCAGGACGCGCTACAATGAGCAGTACTTC. The encoded protein is CASSLRTRYNEQYF.

The V call is TRBV24-1, the J call TRBJ2-1; 7 bases agree with TRBD2. The V gene's germline CDR1 is KGHDR and CDR2 SFDVKD. There are 16 residues in the CDR3. The V segment lost 5 bases and the J segment 7 bases; nucleotides outside the gene matches: 13. The CDR3, as DNA: TGTGCCACCAGTGCGGGAGGTGGGCTTCGTGGTAATGAGCAGTTCTTC. Translation gives CATSAGGGLRGNEQFF.

Only a few counts were recorded for this clonotype. The chain is built from TRBV7-2 and TRBJ1-5; 8 positions match TRBD1. Germline-derived CDR1 and CDR2 are SGHTA and FQGNSA. The trim removed 3 bases at V and 3 bases at J, leaving 4 bases unmatched. The CDR3 runs 15 residues. CDR3 nucleotides: TGTGCCAGCAGCTTCGGACAGGGAGTCAATCAGCCCCAGCATTTT. Translation: CASSFGQGVNQPQHF.

There are a few counts of this clonotype. The chain carries TRBV4-1 and TRBJ1-4; D is unresolved. Looked up from germline, CDR1 is MGHRA and CDR2 is YSYEKL. The CDR3 spans 13 residues. V was clipped by 1 base and J by 8 bases, with 8 bases between them. The CDR3 here is CASSQGIKEKLFF. As DNA, the CDR3 is TGCGCCAGCAGCCAAGGCATAAAAGAAAAACTGTTTTTT.

The chain carries TRBV18 and TRBJ2-3; D gene unclear. The CDR3 runs 15 residues. Per the germline V gene, CDR1 is KGHSH and CDR2 is LQKENI. Trimming removed 2 bases at V and 0 bases at J, with 9 bases between. CDR3 sequence: CASSPGISSTDTQYF. CDR3 coding DNA: TGTGCCAGCTCACCAGGGATTTCTAGCACAGATACGCAGTATTTT.

The rearrangement joins TRBV6-2 or TRBV6-3 to TRBJ2-7; 13 positions agree with TRBD2. CDR1 is MNHEY and CDR2 is SVGEGT in the germline V gene. This CDR3 region has 14 residues. The ends lost 8 bases at V and 7 bases at J; junction bases unmatched: 8. Written as DNA, the CDR3 is TGTGCCAGCGGAACTAGCGGGGGGGACAATGAGCAGTACTTC. As protein: CASGTSGGDNEQYF.

The rearrangement joins TRBV7-2 to TRBJ2-2, with D perhaps matching TRBD2 (6 bases). The CDR3 is 17 amino acids. V was shortened by 1 base and J by 6 bases, with 18 bases between the two germline ends. The germline CDR1 and CDR2 sequences are SGHTA and FQGNSA. The CDR3 spells CASSLDKVLAYPGELFF. The CDR3 DNA reads as TGTGCCAGCAGCTTAGATAAAGTCCTAGCGTACCCCGGGGAGCTGTTTTTT.

V usage is TRBV20-1 and J usage is TRBJ2-7; TRBD1 agrees at 7 bases. CDR1 is DFQATT, CDR2 SNEGSKA, per germline (reference sequence). The CDR3 loop spans 15 amino acids. The trim removed 2 bases at V and 2 bases at J, leaving 9 bases unmatched. Written as DNA, the CDR3 is TGCAGTGCTAGACACCCTTGGACAGGAACCTACGAGCAGTACTTC. Amino acid sequence: CSARHPWTGTYEQYF.

This clonotype has only a few counts. The junction and the germline gene differ at one end; a read error may be behind it. The chain employs TRBV6-6 and TRBJ2-7, with TRBD1 matching over 7 bases. The CDR3 is made up of 13 amino acids. The germline gives CDR1 MNHNY, CDR2 SVGAGI (reference sequence). The CDR3 loop is CASKIEGAYEQYF. CDR3 DNA sequence: TGTGCCAGCAAGATCGAGGGGGCCTATGAGCAGTACTTC.

Written as DNA, the CDR3 is TGTGCCAGCAGCTTCAGAGGCCGGCCCCAGCATTTT. This gives the protein CASSFRGRPQHF. The chain employs TRBV5-8 and TRBJ1-5, with D hard to call. The CDR3 runs 12 residues. Trimming pared 2 bases from V and 9 bases from J, leaving 9 bases between. Germline V gene lookup returns CDR1 SGHTS and CDR2 YDEGEE.

This rearrangement joins TRBV7-6 to TRBJ2-3, with TRBD1 identical over 7 bases. The trim removed 5 bases at V and 2 bases at J, leaving 10 bases unmatched. CDR1 is SGHVS and CDR2 is FNYEAQ in the germline V gene. The CDR3 totals 16 residues. The CDR3 spells CASSPWDSSSTDTQYF. The CDR3 nucleotides read TGTGCCAGCAGCCCCTGGGACAGCTCCTCCACAGATACGCAGTATTTT.

Turning to this clonotype: This may be a read error, as it is one base from a much larger clone. The chain couples TRBV27 to TRBJ2-1; 9 nucleotides line up with TRBD2. The CDR3 totals 19 residues. Trimming at V came to 7 bases and at J to 3 bases, leaving 19 bases not matched to a gene. CDR1 and CDR2 from the germline V gene are MNHEY and SMNVEV (reference sequence). CDR3 sequence reads: CASNPTGTSLDRDYNEQFF. The CDR3 DNA reads as TGTGCCAGCAATCCTACCGGGACTAGCCTCGACAGGGACTACAATGAGCAGTTCTTC.